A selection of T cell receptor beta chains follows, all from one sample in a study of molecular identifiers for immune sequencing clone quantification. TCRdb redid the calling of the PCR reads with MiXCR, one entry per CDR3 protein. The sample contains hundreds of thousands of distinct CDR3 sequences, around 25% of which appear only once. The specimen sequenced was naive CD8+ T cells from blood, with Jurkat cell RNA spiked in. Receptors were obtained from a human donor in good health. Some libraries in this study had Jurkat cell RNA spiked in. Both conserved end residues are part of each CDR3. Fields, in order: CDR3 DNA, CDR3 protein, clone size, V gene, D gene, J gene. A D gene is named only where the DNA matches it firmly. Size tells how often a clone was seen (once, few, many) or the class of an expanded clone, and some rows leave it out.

DNA: TGTGCCAGCACACCCGGGGGCCAATCCGAGCAGTACTTC; CDR3: CASTPGGQSEQYF; size: NA; V: TRBV12-3/TRBV12-4; D: NA; J: TRBJ2-7
DNA: TGTGCCAGCAGCCAAGGGGTCGGAATCACTGAAGCTTTCTTT; CDR3: CASSQGVGITEAFF; size: many; V: TRBV7-8; D: NA; J: TRBJ1-1
DNA: TGTGCCAGCAACCCCGGAGGGTTGCACGAGCAGTGCTTC; CDR3: CASNPGGLHEQCF; size: NA; V: TRBV6-5; D: NA; J: TRBJ2-7
DNA: TGTGCCAGCAGCTTCGCGGAGGGTCGGTACGAGCAGTACTTC; CDR3: CASSFAEGRYEQYF; size: few; V: TRBV11-2; D: NA; J: TRBJ2-7
DNA: TGCAGCGTTGAAGACATGGACAGGGGAACTAACTATGGCTACACCTTC; CDR3: CSVEDMDRGTNYGYTF; size: many; V: TRBV29-1; D: TRBD1; J: TRBJ1-2
DNA: TGTGCCAGCAGCCGGGGTAACAGGGGAGAAAACATTCAGTACTTC; CDR3: CASSRGNRGENIQYF; size: NA; V: TRBV11-2; D: TRBD1; J: TRBJ2-4
DNA: TGCGCCAGCAGCCAGGACAGGGATCCCTACAATGAGCAGTTCTTC; CDR3: CASSQDRDPYNEQFF; size: NA; V: TRBV4-3; D: TRBD1; J: TRBJ2-1
DNA: TGCGCCAGCAGCCAAGATTATGGGATGAGCTACGAGCAGTACTTC; CDR3: CASSQDYGMSYEQYF; size: few; V: TRBV4-1; D: NA; J: TRBJ2-7
DNA: TGTGCCAGCAGTCTAGGGACAGGGCACACTGAAGCTTTCTTT; CDR3: CASSLGTGHTEAFF; size: many; V: TRBV28; D: TRBD1; J: TRBJ1-1
DNA: TGTGCCACCAGTGATCCCCAGTCGAGACTCTACAATGAGCATTTCTTC; CDR3: CATSDPQSRLYNEHFF; size: NA; V: TRBV24-1; D: NA; J: TRBJ2-1
DNA: TGTGCCTCCGGGCACCCGCAGCAAGAGACCCAGTACTTC; CDR3: CASGHPQQETQYF; size: many; V: TRBV6-1; D: NA; J: TRBJ2-5
DNA: TGCAGTGCTAGAGATCTCCAGAGGAGCTCCTACGAGCAGTACTTC; CDR3: CSARDLQRSSYEQYF; size: NA; V: TRBV20-1; D: NA; J: TRBJ2-7
DNA: TGTTCTAGCAGTCCTTTAGGGTATGGATACAAAGCTTTCTTT; CDR3: CSSSPLGYGYKAFF; size: NA; V: TRBV12-3/TRBV12-4; D: NA; J: TRBJ1-1
DNA: TGTGCCAGCAGCTCGACTAGCGGGGGCCTAGCCAAAAACATTCAGTACTTC; CDR3: CASSSTSGGLAKNIQYF; size: NA; V: TRBV11-2; D: TRBD2; J: TRBJ2-4
DNA: TGTGCCAGCACACTGGGACAGGGAGGTGAAAAACTGTTTTTT; CDR3: CASTLGQGGEKLFF; size: many; V: TRBV12-3/TRBV12-4; D: TRBD1; J: TRBJ1-4
DNA: TGCAGTGCTACAGGGAACGTACGCTCCTATAATTCACCCCTCCACTTT; CDR3: CSATGNVRSYNSPLHF; size: NA; V: TRBV20-1; D: NA; J: TRBJ1-6
DNA: TGTGCCAGCAGACTAGCGGAGGAAGAGACCCAGTACTTC; CDR3: CASRLAEEETQYF; size: many; V: TRBV6-2/TRBV6-3; D: TRBD2; J: TRBJ2-5
DNA: TGTGCAAGTCGCCCCCGGTTTGGACAACGAACCCCCGAGCAGTACTTC; CDR3: CASRPRFGQRTPEQYF; size: NA; V: TRBV12-2; D: NA; J: TRBJ2-7
DNA: TGCGCCAGCAGCCAAGATTACGGAGGGAGGGATACGCAGTATTTT; CDR3: CASSQDYGGRDTQYF; size: many; V: TRBV4-3; D: NA; J: TRBJ2-3
DNA: TGTGCCAGCAGCTTTTTTGGGGATGAAGCTTTCTTT; CDR3: CASSFFGDEAFF; size: few; V: TRBV5-5; D: NA; J: TRBJ1-1
DNA: TGCAGTGCCCCGAGACCCAACACTGAAGCTTTCTTT; CDR3: CSAPRPNTEAFF; size: NA; V: TRBV20-1; D: NA; J: TRBJ1-1
DNA: TGCGCCAGCAGCCAAGCAGTCGGAAATAAGGAGGCTTTCTTT; CDR3: CASSQAVGNKEAFF; size: many; V: TRBV4-1; D: NA; J: TRBJ1-1
DNA: TGTGCCAGCAGCAACGACCCCCACGAGCAGTACTTC; CDR3: CASSNDPHEQYF; size: few; V: TRBV5-3; D: NA; J: TRBJ2-7
DNA: TGCGCCAGCACTGCCAGGAGCACCGCCGGGGAGCTGTTTTTT; CDR3: CASTARSTAGELFF; size: many; V: TRBV4-1; D: NA; J: TRBJ2-2
DNA: TGCAGCGTTCCAACCCGACCGGGACAGGGGTATGGCGACTATGGCTACACCTTC; CDR3: CSVPTRPGQGYGDYGYTF; size: NA; V: TRBV29-1; D: TRBD1; J: TRBJ1-2
DNA: TGTGCCAGCAGTTCCCTAGCGGGGGGACAACAAGAGACCCAGTACTTC; CDR3: CASSSLAGGQQETQYF; size: NA; V: TRBV6-5; D: TRBD2; J: TRBJ2-5
DNA: TGTGCCAGCAGCGCCCTCGGGCGACCGGGGGCAGATACGCAGTATTTT; CDR3: CASSALGRPGADTQYF; size: NA; V: TRBV11-1; D: NA; J: TRBJ2-3
DNA: TGCAGTGCTAGTACAGACCTCCGCACAGATACGCAGTATTTT; CDR3: CSASTDLRTDTQYF; size: many; V: TRBV20-1; D: NA; J: TRBJ2-3
DNA: TGCGCCAGCACGGATATGAACACTGAAGCTTTCTTT; CDR3: CASTDMNTEAFF; size: NA; V: TRBV10-2; D: NA; J: TRBJ1-1
DNA: TGCAGTGCTAGAGTCAACACCGGGACAGGGGGGTTATATAGCAATCAGCCCCAGCATTTT; CDR3: CSARVNTGTGGLYSNQPQHF; size: NA; V: TRBV20-1; D: TRBD1; J: TRBJ1-5
DNA: TGTGCCAGTAGTATAGCTTCCAGGGGGGCCACTGAAGCTTTCTTT; CDR3: CASSIASRGATEAFF; size: few; V: TRBV19; D: TRBD1; J: TRBJ1-1
DNA: TGCGCCAGCAGCCAAGATGGGGGACTAGCAGTAGATACGCAGTATTTT; CDR3: CASSQDGGLAVDTQYF; size: many; V: TRBV4-3; D: TRBD2; J: TRBJ2-3
DNA: TGCAGTGCTAGAGATATGGGACAGGGTGGGTACGAGCAGTACTTC; CDR3: CSARDMGQGGYEQYF; size: few; V: TRBV20-1; D: TRBD1; J: TRBJ2-7